The 31 T cell receptor beta chains listed next were all sequenced from one sample in a study of T-cell memory formation after mild COVID-19 (dated by TCRdb to the early 2020s). Library preparation was by 5' RACE. The sequencing machine was an Illumina NovaSeq 6000. TCRdb reran the public reads through fastp at Q25 and MiXCR, keeping productive beta chains. Rows matching on CDR3 protein sequence are summarized as one entry with the most common DNA and genes. The table for this sample lists approximately 34,000 distinct CDR3 sequences; roughly 7.5% of them were counted only once. Of the sample, 25% to 30% falls within the top ten clones. Sequencing was done on a sample of PBMCs or a T cell subset sorted from them (not recorded which). The receptor source for this set is a man younger than 35 who had mild COVID-19 (a few samples of this study predate the infection). The sample titles of this study are shuffled in the database, so cell type and time point are left out; the donor was told from shared clones.

The sample holds many counts of this clonotype. This rearrangement joins TRBV20-1 to TRBJ1-2; 11 nucleotides line up with TRBD1. In germline, CDR1 is DFQATT, CDR2 SNEGSKA (reference sequence). This CDR3 has 15 amino acids. Unmatched junction bases numbered 13, after V lost 5 bases and J lost 8 bases. CDR3 in amino acids: CSARPGQGVVGGYTF. DNA for the CDR3: TGCAGTGCTCGACCGGGACAGGGGGTAGTCGGCGGCTACACCTTC.

The CDR3, as DNA: TGTGCCAGTAGTACCCATACCGGGACCGATAGCAATCAGCCCCAGCATTTT. It specifies CASSTHTGTDSNQPQHF. This chain links TRBV19 with TRBJ1-5, with D tentatively TRBD1 (5 bases). Germline values: CDR1 LNHDA, CDR2 SQIVND (reference sequence). The CDR3 covers 17 residues. V lost 4 bases, J lost 0 bases, and 16 bases lay in between. Supplemented by reference TRBV19 and TRBJ1-5, the full variable domain reads DGGITQSPKYLFRKEGQNVTLSCEQNLNHDAMYWYRQDPGQGLRLIYYSQIVNDFQKGDIAEGYSVSREKKESFPLTVTSAQKNPTAFYLCASSTHTGTDSNQPQHFGDGTRLSIL.

This clonotype was recorded many times. The chain is built from TRBV6-5 and TRBJ2-7; TRBD2 matches 9 bases. Germline CDR1 is MNHEY and CDR2 is SVGAGI. The CDR3 is made up of 14 amino acids. V gave up 7 bases and J gave up 0 bases; unmatched junction bases: 4. CDR3 sequence (DNA): TGTGCCAGCACTAGCGGGGTAAACTCCTACGAGCAGTACTTC. Protein: CASTSGVNSYEQYF.

This clonotype appeared a few times. This sequence joins TRBV6-6 and TRBJ1-6; D is uncertain. The V end lost 2 bases, the J end lost 7 bases, and 18 bases lay between the germline ends. CDR1 and CDR2 from the germline V gene are MNHNY and SVGAGI (reference sequence). CDR3 length: 17 residues. The CDR3 sequence is CASSYKVAVLDNSPLHF. The CDR3 DNA follows: TGTGCCAGCAGTTACAAGGTCGCGGTTCTGGACAATTCACCCCTCCACTTT.

This clonotype has at least ten counts. V and J are TRBV10-3 and TRBJ1-2; 7 bases map to TRBD1. Germline V gene data show CDR1 as ENHRY and CDR2 as SYGVKD. Trimming cost V 6 bases and J 0 bases; bases outside gene matches: 16. This CDR3 comprises 18 residues. The CDR3 DNA reads as TGTGCCATCAGAGCCGGGACAGCCCCATCCTACGCTAACTATGGCTACACCTTC. It translates to CAIRAGTAPSYANYGYTF.

This clonotype was seen ten or more times. V gene TRBV20-1 combines with J gene TRBJ2-7; D possibly corresponds to TRBD2 (5 bases). Trimming removed 6 bases from V and 7 bases from J, with 16 bases in between. The CDR3 loop spans 12 amino acids. In germline, CDR1 is DFQATT, CDR2 SNEGSKA (reference sequence). DNA of the CDR3: TGCAGTGCGCTCGACCAGCCGGGGGAGCAGTACGTC. Protein sequence: CSALDQPGEQYV.

This clonotype was seen many times. The J gene is TRBJ2-2, the V gene TRBV12-3 or TRBV12-4; 7 positions match TRBD1. The CDR3 contains 16 residues. V lost 6 bases, J lost 7 bases, and 14 bases stayed unmatched. The CDR3 coding sequence is TGTGCCAGCAGCCCCCGAGAGGGGGCCTTCGGCGGGGAGCTGTTTTTT. It specifies CASSPREGAFGGELFF.

This clonotype was counted at least ten times. The rearrangement joins TRBV6-2 or TRBV6-3 to TRBJ1-1, with a weak D call TRBD1 (6 bases). The V gene lost 5 bases and the J gene lost 6 bases, with 19 bases spanning the gap. The CDR3 runs to 15 residues. From germline, CDR1 is MNHEY and CDR2 SVGEGT. The DNA for the CDR3 is TGTGCCAGCAGTAACACAGGGCCGCCTGGTGCTGAAGCTTTCTTT. Protein: CASSNTGPPGAEAFF.

This clonotype has more than one count but fewer than ten. J is TRBJ2-1 and V is TRBV11-2; 7 bases fit TRBD2. This CDR3 spans 16 amino acids. The germline V gene encodes CDR1 SGHAT and CDR2 FQNNGV. Losses at the gene ends were 5 bases for V and 0 bases for J; bases not matched to a gene: 7. CDR3 in DNA: TGTGCCAGCAGCCTTAGCGGGTTCAGCTCCTACAATGAGCAGTTCTTC. Amino acids: CASSLSGFSSYNEQFF.

This clonotype was seen repeatedly, ten times or more. This chain connects TRBV7-9 to TRBJ1-3; D unclear. Per the germline V gene, CDR1 is SEHNR and CDR2 is FQNEAQ (reference sequence). Trimming took 3 bases from V and 3 from J, leaving 12 bases between them. The CDR3 totals 15 residues. This CDR3 is CASSFSRAGGNTIYF. CDR3 bases: TGTGCCAGCAGCTTCTCCCGGGCCGGTGGAAACACCATATATTTT.

This clonotype was picked up many times. This sequence joins TRBV20-1 and TRBJ2-1; the match to TRBD1 covers 8 bases. V lost 4 bases and J lost 6; bases outside the gene matches: 8. The CDR3 has 14 residues. CDR1 DFQATT and CDR2 SNEGSKA come from the germline V gene (reference sequence). CDR3 residues: CSAKGTGVTNEQFF. The CDR3 nucleotides read TGCAGTGCTAAAGGGACAGGAGTAACCAATGAGCAGTTCTTC.

This clonotype was picked up many times. The V call is TRBV7-2, the J call TRBJ2-7; 9 bases agree with TRBD2. Unmatched junction bases numbered 9, after V lost 1 base and J lost 5 bases. The CDR3 is 16 amino acids. CDR1 is SGHTA, CDR2 FQGNSA, per germline. CDR3 DNA sequence: TGTGCCAGCAGCTTAGAAGGCGGGGGGGCCGGTCACGAGCAGTACGTC. This sequence encodes CASSLEGGGAGHEQYV.

The chain carries TRBV12-3 or TRBV12-4 and TRBJ1-2, with D perhaps TRBD1 (5 bases). The CDR3 consists of 16 residues. V was trimmed by 3 bases and J by 6 bases, leaving 20 bases between them. This chain's CDR3 is CASSFLSTWQGDGYTF. For the CDR3, the DNA is TGTGCCAGCAGTTTTCTCTCTACGTGGCAGGGAGATGGCTACACCTTC.

This clonotype has a count of ten or more. V gene TRBV20-1 combines with J gene TRBJ1-6; the D gene is possibly TRBD1 (6 bases). V dropped 1 base and J dropped 10 bases, with 20 bases sitting between them. CDR3 length equals 16 residues. Germline V gene lookup returns CDR1 DFQATT and CDR2 SNEGSKA (reference sequence). The CDR3 region has the DNA TGCAGTGCTAGAGTCCCATCAGGGGCGCAAAGGTCACCCCTCCACTTT. Amino acid sequence: CSARVPSGAQRSPLHF.

This clonotype was counted between two and nine times. The genes are TRBV20-1 and TRBJ1-2; TRBD1 might be the D (5 bases). The CDR3 loop spans 14 amino acids. Per the germline V gene, CDR1 is DFQATT and CDR2 is SNEGSKA (reference sequence). DNA of the CDR3: TGCAGGCCCGACGGGGGGAAGTTTAACTATGGCTACACCTTC. It encodes CRPDGGKFNYGYTF.

In its sample, this clonotype is medium-sized. This sequence joins TRBV24-1 and TRBJ2-2; D unresolved. Looked up from germline, CDR1 is KGHDR and CDR2 is SFDVKD. The CDR3 has 15 residues. V lost 3 bases and J 6 bases, leaving 13 bases between the germline ends. CDR3 protein: CATSDESRTSGELFF. The CDR3 region has the DNA TGTGCCACCAGTGATGAGAGTAGGACCTCCGGGGAGCTGTTTTTT.

This clonotype came up many times. The rearrangement links TRBV5-1 to TRBJ2-3; TRBD2 aligns across 9 bases. Looked up from germline, CDR1 is SGHRS and CDR2 is YFSETQ. This CDR3 has 15 amino acids. V dropped 2 bases and J dropped 5; count of bases not matched to a gene: 6. The CDR3 region is CASSFGGGGEDTQYF. The DNA for the CDR3 is TGCGCCAGCAGCTTTGGCGGGGGGGGCGAAGATACGCAGTATTTT.

This chain connects TRBV30 to TRBJ1-5; D not resolved. This CDR3 contains 13 residues. Germline CDR1 is GTSNPN and CDR2 is SVGIG (reference sequence). Trimming left V 0 bases short and J 1 base short, with 4 bases between. In DNA, the CDR3 is TGTGCCTGGAGTGTAGCCAGCAATCAGCCCCAGCATTTT. Protein: CAWSVASNQPQHF.

This clonotype was seen at least ten times. Here the CDR3 DNA reads TGTGCCAGCAGCCAAGGGTTGGCTGATACGCAGTATTTT. Its protein product is CASSQGLADTQYF. The chain has TRBV3-1 and TRBJ2-3; the D is unclear. V was trimmed by 1 base and J by 6 bases, leaving 8 bases between them. The CDR3 contains 13 residues. From germline, CDR1 is LGHDT and CDR2 YNNKEL (reference sequence).

The sample holds many counts of this clonotype. The V call is TRBV7-3, the J call TRBJ2-3; D gene uncertain. CDR1 SGHTA and CDR2 FQGTGA come from the germline V gene. Trimming cost V 5 bases and J 2 bases, with 14 bases left between them. The CDR3 contains 15 residues. The CDR3 DNA sequence: TGTGCCAGCAGCACCGATTCGTCTTACACAGATACGCAGTATTTT. This encodes CASSTDSSYTDTQYF.

This clonotype was picked up a small number of times. V gene TRBV24-1 combines with J gene TRBJ2-1; TRBD2 might be the D (6 bases). V lost 5 bases, J lost 2 bases, and 12 bases lay in between. Germline values: CDR1 KGHDR, CDR2 SFDVKD. The CDR3 has 15 amino acids. CDR3 loop: CATSASESAYNEQFF. The CDR3 DNA reads as TGTGCCACCAGTGCTAGCGAGTCAGCCTACAATGAGCAGTTCTTC.

This clonotype has ten or more counts. The chain is built from TRBV5-4 and TRBJ2-1, with D uncertain. The CDR3 covers 15 residues. With 4 bases removed from V and 1 base from J, the gap between germline ends came to 12 bases. CDR1 is SGHNT and CDR2 is YYREEE in the germline V gene (reference sequence). This chain's CDR3 is CASSDSWGSYNEQFF. The CDR3 coding sequence is TGTGCCAGCAGCGACTCTTGGGGTTCCTACAATGAGCAGTTCTTC.

The sample holds a few counts of this clonotype. The chain joins TRBV9 to TRBJ2-5; weak D call: TRBD1 (6 bases). The CDR3 is 12 residues long. From germline, CDR1 is SGDLS and CDR2 YYNGEE. The V end was cut by 1 base, the J end by 7 bases, with 8 bases between. The CDR3 is CASSVTTGTQYF. CDR3 coding DNA: TGTGCCAGCAGCGTAACGACAGGGACCCAGTACTTC.

This clonotype was detected many times. The genes are TRBV4-3 and TRBJ1-3; D uncertain. The V end lost 1 base, the J end lost 4 bases, and 5 bases lay between the germline ends. The CDR3 covers 13 residues. From germline, CDR1 is LGHNA and CDR2 YSLEER. CDR3 sequence reads: CASSQATGNTIYF. CDR3 nucleotides: TGCGCCAGCAGCCAAGCGACGGGAAACACCATATATTTT.

In this sample, this clonotype turned up many times. The chain couples TRBV5-1 to TRBJ2-3; TRBD2 matches 10 bases. Germline CDR1 reads SGHRS; CDR2 reads YFSETQ. This CDR3 has 16 residues. With V trimmed by 2 bases and J by 5 bases, 8 bases remained unmatched. The CDR3 DNA follows: TGCGCCAGCAGCTTTACCAGCGGGGGGGCCCGAGATACGCAGTATTTT. This sequence encodes CASSFTSGGARDTQYF.

There are a few counts of this clonotype. V and J are TRBV5-1 and TRBJ2-3; 8 bases align to TRBD1. The CDR3 runs to 16 residues. Germline V gives CDR1 SGHRS, CDR2 YFSETQ. Losses at the gene ends were 4 bases for V and 3 bases for J; bases not matched to a gene: 10. The CDR3 coding sequence is TGCGCCAGCAGCCGAACGACAGGGGTTGTGACAGATACGCAGTATTTT. It yields the protein CASSRTTGVVTDTQYF.

The genes are TRBV29-1 and TRBJ1-1, with D perhaps TRBD1 (5 bases). The CDR3 runs to 13 residues. Germline V gene data show CDR1 as SQVTM and CDR2 as ANQGSEA. V was clipped by 4 bases and J by 0 bases, with 9 bases between them. DNA of the CDR3: TGCAGCGTTGGGACACTCTTGAACACTGAAGCTTTCTTT. Protein product: CSVGTLLNTEAFF.

The chain combines TRBV20-1 with TRBJ2-3; TRBD2 matches 8 bases. Germline loops: CDR1 DFQATT, CDR2 SNEGSKA (reference sequence). V trimming: 0 bases; J trimming: 3 bases; junction bases outside the gene matches: 11. The CDR3 length is 17 residues. CDR3 bases: TGCAGTGCTAGAGATTGGGGCGGAAGCGGGGGAACAGATACGCAGTATTTT. This translates into CSARDWGGSGGTDTQYF.

This clonotype was detected ten times or more. The chain employs TRBV5-1 and TRBJ1-1; TRBD1 matches at 7 bases. This CDR3 has 14 amino acids. Germline-derived CDR1 and CDR2 are SGHRS and YFSETQ. With V trimmed by 5 bases and J by 1 base, 5 bases remained unmatched. The CDR3 DNA is TGCGCCAGCAGTGCCGACAGGGCGAACACTGAAGCTTTCTTT. It is translated as CASSADRANTEAFF.

This clonotype was seen ten or more times. The chain carries TRBV19 and TRBJ2-1; 11 bases line up with TRBD2. The ends lost 1 base at V and 3 bases at J; junction bases unmatched: 5. Germline CDR1 is LNHDA and CDR2 is SQIVND (reference sequence). The CDR3 has 17 residues. The DNA of the CDR3 is TGTGCCAGTAGTATAGGACCGACTAGCGGGGACTACAATGAGCAGTTCTTC. It translates to CASSIGPTSGDYNEQFF. Full variable domain (rest looked up from reference TRBV19 and TRBJ2-1): DGGITQSPKYLFRKEGQNVTLSCEQNLNHDAMYWYRQDPGQGLRLIYYSQIVNDFQKGDIAEGYSVSREKKESFPLTVTSAQKNPTAFYLCASSIGPTSGDYNEQFFGPGTRLTVL.

This clonotype has at least ten counts. In nucleotides, the CDR3 is TGCGCCAGCAGGTTTAGCGGGGGGGCCTGGAATGAGCAGTTCTTC. Amino acid sequence: CASRFSGGAWNEQFF. V and J are TRBV5-1 and TRBJ2-1; 11 nucleotides match TRBD2. Germline trimming cut 5 bases from V and 7 bases from J; bases unmatched to any gene: 8. This CDR3 contains 15 residues. Looked up from germline, CDR1 is SGHRS and CDR2 is YFSETQ.